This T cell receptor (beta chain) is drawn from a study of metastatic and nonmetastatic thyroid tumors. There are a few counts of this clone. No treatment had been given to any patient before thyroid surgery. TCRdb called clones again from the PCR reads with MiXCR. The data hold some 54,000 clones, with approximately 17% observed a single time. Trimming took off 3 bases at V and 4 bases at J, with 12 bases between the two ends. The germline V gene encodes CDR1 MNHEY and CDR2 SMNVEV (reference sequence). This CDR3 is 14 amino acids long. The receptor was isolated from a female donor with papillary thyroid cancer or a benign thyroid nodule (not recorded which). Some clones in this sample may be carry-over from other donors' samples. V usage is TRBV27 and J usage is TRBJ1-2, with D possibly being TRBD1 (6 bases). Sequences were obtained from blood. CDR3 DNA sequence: TGTGCCAGCAGTTTCAGGGGTGCGGGCTATGGCTACACCTTC. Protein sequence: CASSFRGAGYGYTF.